These 4 T cell receptor beta chains share one sample of origin, sequenced in a study of cytomegalovirus exposure and HLA in healthy donors. Vbeta (60) and Jbeta (13) primers were used in the PCR. Repertoires were generated with immunoSEQ multiplex PCR, while TCRdb's copy carries only in-frame clones and drops some. The sample records about 130,000 clones, 79% being singletons. Sequenced: PBMCs. The receptors come from a man aged 40-49 years in good health and CMV-seropositive.

This clone showed up just a few times. DNA of the CDR3: TGTGCCAGCAGCGCCTGGACAGCAGGGACTGAAGCTTTCTTT. Protein sequence: CASSAWTAGTEAFF. V is TRBV9 and J is TRBJ1-1; TRBD1 is a possible D gene (6 bases). CDR3 length: 14 residues. Trimming removed 3 bases from V and 5 bases from J, with 14 bases in between. From germline, CDR1 is SGDLS and CDR2 YYNGEE.

This chain uses TRBV5-1 with TRBJ1-3; no clear D. V dropped 0 bases and J dropped 5 bases, with 6 bases sitting between them. Germline CDR1 is SGHRS and CDR2 is YFSETQ. The CDR3 has 13 amino acids. In DNA, the CDR3 is TGCGCCAGCAGCTTGGACGGGAGAAACACCATATATTTT. Translating gives CASSLDGRNTIYF.

This sequence joins TRBV19 and TRBJ1-1, with 9 bases aligning to TRBD1. Germline CDR1 and CDR2: LNHDA and SQIVND (reference sequence). Trimming took 5 bases from V and 3 from J; bases not matched to a gene: 4. The CDR3 extends over 14 amino acids. CDR3 amino acids: CASSLGDRDTEAFF. CDR3 bases: TGTGCCAGTAGTCTGGGGGACAGGGACACTGAAGCTTTCTTT.

The rearrangement joins TRBV5-1 to TRBJ1-5; D is possibly TRBD1 (5 bases). The CDR3 runs 16 residues. CDR1 and CDR2 (germline): SGHRS, YFSETQ. The germline V and J ends were trimmed by 4 bases and 0 bases, with 14 bases remaining between them. The CDR3 DNA is TGCGCCAGCAGCCTGGGGGGGGGAAATAGCAATCAGCCCCAGCATTTT. Its protein is CASSLGGGNSNQPQHF.